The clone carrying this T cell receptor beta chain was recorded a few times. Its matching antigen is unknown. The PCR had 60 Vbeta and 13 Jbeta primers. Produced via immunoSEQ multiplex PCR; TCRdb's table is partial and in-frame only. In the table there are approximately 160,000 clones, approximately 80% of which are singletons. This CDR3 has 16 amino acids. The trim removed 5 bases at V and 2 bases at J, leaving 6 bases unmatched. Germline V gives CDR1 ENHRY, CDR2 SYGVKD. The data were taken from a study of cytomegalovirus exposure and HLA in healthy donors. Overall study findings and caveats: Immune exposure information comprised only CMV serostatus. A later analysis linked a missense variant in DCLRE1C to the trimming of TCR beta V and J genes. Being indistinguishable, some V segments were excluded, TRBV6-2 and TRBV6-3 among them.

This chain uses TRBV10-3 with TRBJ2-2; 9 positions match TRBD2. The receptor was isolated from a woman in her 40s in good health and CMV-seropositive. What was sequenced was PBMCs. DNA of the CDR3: TGTGCCATCAGTAATAGCGGGAGTATTAACACCGGGGAGCTGTTTTTT. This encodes CAISNSGSINTGELFF.